The present TCR beta chain was sequenced within a study of patients and donors after allogeneic stem cell transplantation. In TCRdb, the RT-PCR reads were re-called with MiXCR into one record per CDR3 protein. The sample records approximately 410,000 distinct CDR3 sequences, 15% to 20% being singletons. This clonotype was detected a few times. CDR1 SGHRS and CDR2 YFSETQ come from the germline V gene. V lost 4 bases and J 3 bases, leaving 16 bases between the germline ends. The CDR3 covers 15 residues. V is TRBV5-1 and J is TRBJ1-1, with a possible D match to TRBD1 (5 bases). This receptor was identified in a human donor who was either an allogeneic HSCT recipient or a stem cell or donor lymphocyte infusion donor (not recorded which). It is not recorded whose cells these are; they may come from a transplant donor. Sample: blood, either unsorted or a sorted T cell fraction (not recorded which). The CDR3 sequence is CASSEMGRRDTEAFF. Written as DNA, the CDR3 is TGCGCCAGCAGCGAAATGGGGCGGCGGGACACTGAAGCTTTCTTT.